A selection of T cell receptor beta chains follows, all from one sample in a study of metastatic and nonmetastatic thyroid tumors. TCRdb re-called the PCR reads through MiXCR. This table holds 25,000 to 30,000 clones, roughly 3.5% found once. The sequenced material came from blood. These receptor sequences come from a male donor with papillary thyroid cancer or a benign thyroid nodule (not recorded which). Some clones in this sample may be carry-over from other donors' samples. Both conserved end residues are trimmed from each CDR3. The size of a clone is reported for some rows only, either as once, few or many, or as a class for expanded clones.

TRBV12-3/TRBV12-4	TRBJ1-1	many	ASSLLAPRPNTEAF
TRBV29-1	TRBJ1-2	NA	SVAGTGAFYGYT
TRBV29-1	TRBJ1-2	NA	SVATGTLYGYT
TRBV29-1	TRBJ2-5	many	SVAQGAYGQETQY
TRBV2	TRBJ1-6	medium-sized	ASKVEGAPNSPLH
TRBV11-2	TRBJ2-7	many	ASKRTSGSYEQY
TRBV15	TRBJ1-5	NA	ATSRDPGQPNQPQH
TRBV24-1	TRBJ2-2	medium-sized	ATSDLRAGTGELF
TRBV10-1	TRBJ2-7	NA	ASSEDSSYEQY
TRBV11-2	TRBJ2-3	NA	ASSFGPKGTDTQY
TRBV4-2	TRBJ2-1	many	ASSQGGGWNEQF
TRBV6-2/TRBV6-3	TRBJ1-3	NA	ASSYSVVGNTIY
TRBV20-1	TRBJ2-7	few	SANYYEQY
TRBV12-3/TRBV12-4	TRBJ2-3	few	ASSWFGAGTSTDTQY
TRBV20-1	TRBJ2-2	many	SARDPGALPGELF
TRBV27	TRBJ2-1	NA	ASSRQGSYNEQF
TRBV28	TRBJ1-3	medium-sized	ASNRGLEGNTIY
TRBV6-1	TRBJ2-2	many	ASKAGTEETGELF
TRBV4-3	TRBJ2-3	many	ASSHDWKGDTQY
TRBV6-1	TRBJ2-1	few	ASSRDRVAEQF
TRBV19	TRBJ2-7	medium-sized	ASSPGTGSSYEQY
TRBV30	TRBJ2-7	many	AWSGRHVYEQY
TRBV6-1	TRBJ2-7	few	ASSVETSGSYEQY
TRBV28	TRBJ2-5	many	ASSSSGTLQETQY
TRBV4-1	TRBJ2-6	NA	ASSQGTGARGVANVLT
TRBV11-2	TRBJ1-2	few	ASSSPRAGEYGYT
TRBV20-1	TRBJ1-2	many	SARAEGANYGYT
TRBV6-5	TRBJ2-5	many	ASSYSPSAGQETQY
TRBV12-3/TRBV12-4	TRBJ2-7	few	ASSASGTGGYEQY
TRBV28	TRBJ1-5	many	ASSLGIWTGNQPQH
TRBV6-1	TRBJ2-7	medium-sized	ASSRSTTSYEQY
TRBV7-8	TRBJ1-5	many	ASSRGQGGQPQH
TRBV6-1	TRBJ2-2	NA	ASSAGRGRGGELF
TRBV11-2	TRBJ2-1	many	ASSLSLDNEQF
TRBV6-1	TRBJ1-5	medium-sized	ASSLGTEFNQPQH
TRBV6-2/TRBV6-3	TRBJ2-7	few	ASSLPLTVASYEQY
TRBV5-6	TRBJ2-3	many	ASSILLRADTQY
TRBV12-3/TRBV12-4	TRBJ1-4	many	ASSTQGGNEKLF
TRBV30	TRBJ2-1	many	ACAVSSYNEQF
TRBV12-3/TRBV12-4	TRBJ2-2	few	ASSRWIGELF
TRBV7-9	TRBJ1-1	NA	ASSLMGNTETF
TRBV7-2	TRBJ2-1	medium-sized	ASSSLSGSYNEQF
TRBV7-8	TRBJ2-1	few	ASSIRDSDNEQF